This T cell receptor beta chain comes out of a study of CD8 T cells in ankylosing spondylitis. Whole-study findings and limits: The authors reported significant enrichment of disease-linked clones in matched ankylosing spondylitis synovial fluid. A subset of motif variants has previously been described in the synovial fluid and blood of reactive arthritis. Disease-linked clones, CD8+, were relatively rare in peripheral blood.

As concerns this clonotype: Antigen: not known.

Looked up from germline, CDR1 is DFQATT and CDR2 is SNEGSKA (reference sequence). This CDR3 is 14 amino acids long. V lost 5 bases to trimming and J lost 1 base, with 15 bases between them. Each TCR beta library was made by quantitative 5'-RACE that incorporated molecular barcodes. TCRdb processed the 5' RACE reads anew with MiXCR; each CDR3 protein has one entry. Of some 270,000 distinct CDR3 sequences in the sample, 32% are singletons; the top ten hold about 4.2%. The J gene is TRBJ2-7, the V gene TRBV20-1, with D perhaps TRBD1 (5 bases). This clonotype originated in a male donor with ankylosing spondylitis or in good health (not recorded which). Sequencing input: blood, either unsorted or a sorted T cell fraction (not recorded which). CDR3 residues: CSAPQSPGSYEQYF. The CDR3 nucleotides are TGCAGTGCTCCCCAGAGTCCAGGGTCCTACGAGCAGTACTTC.